The clone carrying this T cell receptor beta chain was observed a few times. The target antigen is unknown. The data were taken from a study of cytomegalovirus exposure and HLA in healthy donors. Points from the study as a whole: It was assumed in the presence/absence analyses that sequencing depth was roughly uniform across donors.

The length of the CDR3 is 15 residues. The germline V gene encodes CDR1 MDHEN and CDR2 SYDVKM. V was shortened by 5 bases and J by 7 bases, with 21 bases between the two germline ends. Use of 60 Vbeta and 13 Jbeta primers characterized the PCR. How the authors handled the data: In a later analysis, some 11 million of 75 million to 85 million unique beta chains occurred in at least two donors. TCRdb's copy holds only in-frame clones and misses some; the assay was immunoSEQ multiplex PCR. That table is the source of V, J and clone size, and D and trimming were worked out from the DNA. The table lists under 95,000 clones, around 80% of them singletons.

Sequencing used PBMCs. V usage is TRBV28 and J usage is TRBJ2-7; D may be TRBD2 (5 bases). The source of this sequence is a male donor in good health and CMV-seronegative. CDR3 region: CASSQSGGWTGEQYF. The CDR3 coding sequence is TGTGCCAGCAGTCAGTCGGGCGGGTGGACGGGAGAGCAGTACTTC.